Listed below are T cell receptor beta chains from one sample, sequenced in a study of response to subunit inactivated influenza vaccine. TCRdb redid the calling of the RT-PCR reads with MiXCR, one entry per CDR3 protein. The data show about 620,000 distinct CDR3 sequences, 12% seen once. The sequences come from PBMCs from blood, collected on the day of vaccination. The receptors come from a man over 45 who received an inactivated influenza vaccine. Each CDR3 is given with its conserved first and last residue. Each record gives: CDR3 DNA, CDR3 protein, clone size, J gene, D gene, V gene. D genes are given only for firm matches. The size of a clone is reported for some rows only, either as once, few or many, or as a class for expanded clones.

CDR3 DNA: TGCGCCAGCAGCCCTGGGACAGGGAAAACTTCAGATACGCAGTATTTT; CDR3 protein: CASSPGTGKTSDTQYF; clone size: NA; J gene: TRBJ2-3; D gene: TRBD1; V gene: TRBV5-1
CDR3 DNA: TGTGCCAGCAGCCTTCGGGGGGTTTACACTGAAGCTTTCTTT; CDR3 protein: CASSLRGVYTEAFF; clone size: few; J gene: TRBJ1-1; D gene: NA; V gene: TRBV6-2/TRBV6-3
CDR3 DNA: TGTGCCAGCAGCCCCAACCCCCGGTGGAACACTGAAGCTTCCTTT; CDR3 protein: CASSPNPRWNTEASF; clone size: NA; J gene: TRBJ1-1; D gene: NA; V gene: TRBV7-2
CDR3 DNA: TGTGCCAGCAGTTTACTCCGAACAGGGGGCAGCGAGCAGTTCTTC; CDR3 protein: CASSLLRTGGSEQFF; clone size: few; J gene: TRBJ2-1; D gene: TRBD1; V gene: TRBV12-3/TRBV12-4
CDR3 DNA: TGTGCCCGCCGGGACAGTGCCTACAATGAGCAGTTCTTC; CDR3 protein: CARRDSAYNEQFF; clone size: few; J gene: TRBJ2-1; D gene: TRBD1; V gene: TRBV2
CDR3 DNA: TGCGCCAGCAGCCGCTCGACTAGCGGGAGTTACAATGAGCAGTTCTTC; CDR3 protein: CASSRSTSGSYNEQFF; clone size: NA; J gene: TRBJ2-1; D gene: TRBD2; V gene: TRBV5-1
CDR3 DNA: TGTGCCAGCAGTTCACAGGGGGCAGCTGAAGCTTTCTTT; CDR3 protein: CASSSQGAAEAFF; clone size: few; J gene: TRBJ1-1; D gene: TRBD1; V gene: TRBV6-2/TRBV6-3
CDR3 DNA: TGCAGTGCTAGAGATCAGATCGGGGGCGCGTGGCAGCCCCAGCATTTT; CDR3 protein: CSARDQIGGAWQPQHF; clone size: NA; J gene: TRBJ1-5; D gene: NA; V gene: TRBV20-1
CDR3 DNA: TGCGCCAGCAGCTTGGATCGGGGTTGGGATGAGCAGTTCTTC; CDR3 protein: CASSLDRGWDEQFF; clone size: few; J gene: TRBJ2-1; D gene: NA; V gene: TRBV5-1
CDR3 DNA: TGCAGCGTTGAAGAGGCGCGGGTAGCAGATACGCAGTATTTT; CDR3 protein: CSVEEARVADTQYF; clone size: NA; J gene: TRBJ2-3; D gene: NA; V gene: TRBV29-1
CDR3 DNA: TGCAGTGCTGAGGTTGCAGGGTTGGAGACCCAGTACTTC; CDR3 protein: CSAEVAGLETQYF; clone size: NA; J gene: TRBJ2-5; D gene: NA; V gene: TRBV20-1
CDR3 DNA: TGCGCCAGCAGCTTCATCAGGGGCGAAGCTTTCTTT; CDR3 protein: CASSFIRGEAFF; clone size: NA; J gene: TRBJ1-1; D gene: NA; V gene: TRBV5-1
CDR3 DNA: TGTGCCAGCAGTGAACGACACTCCCCCTACGAGCAGTACTTC; CDR3 protein: CASSERHSPYEQYF; clone size: few; J gene: TRBJ2-7; D gene: NA; V gene: TRBV25-1
CDR3 DNA: TGCAGTGCTAGACAGGGGGGAACTGAAGCTTTCTTT; CDR3 protein: CSARQGGTEAFF; clone size: NA; J gene: TRBJ1-1; D gene: TRBD1; V gene: TRBV20-1
CDR3 DNA: TGTGCCAGCCTTGCCGAGGACACCGGGGAGCTGTTTTTT; CDR3 protein: CASLAEDTGELFF; clone size: few; J gene: TRBJ2-2; D gene: NA; V gene: TRBV7-9
CDR3 DNA: TGCGCCAGCAGCTTGGCCCTAGCGGGGATCAGCACAGATACGCAGTATTTT; CDR3 protein: CASSLALAGISTDTQYF; clone size: NA; J gene: TRBJ2-3; D gene: TRBD2; V gene: TRBV5-1
CDR3 DNA: TGTGCCAGCAGCCCGGGACTAGCGGGAGTTATCGATGAGCAGTTCTTC; CDR3 protein: CASSPGLAGVIDEQFF; clone size: NA; J gene: TRBJ2-1; D gene: TRBD2; V gene: TRBV5-5
CDR3 DNA: TGTGCCAGCAGCCGAGGGACTAGCGGGAGTGTTGCCTACAATGAGCAGTTCTTC; CDR3 protein: CASSRGTSGSVAYNEQFF; clone size: few; J gene: TRBJ2-1; D gene: TRBD2; V gene: TRBV4-2
CDR3 DNA: TGTGCCAGCAGCTTAGCTGGGTACTCTGGGGCCAACGTCCTGACTTTC; CDR3 protein: CASSLAGYSGANVLTF; clone size: few; J gene: TRBJ2-6; D gene: NA; V gene: TRBV11-2
CDR3 DNA: TGTGCCAGCAGTCAGGACGGGGGATATGAGACCCAGTACTTC; CDR3 protein: CASSQDGGYETQYF; clone size: NA; J gene: TRBJ2-5; D gene: NA; V gene: TRBV7-8
CDR3 DNA: TGTGCCAGCAGCAAGAGACTAGCGGGAGGGCTACACAATGAGCAGTTCTTC; CDR3 protein: CASSKRLAGGLHNEQFF; clone size: few; J gene: TRBJ2-1; D gene: TRBD2; V gene: TRBV7-9
CDR3 DNA: TGTGCCAGCAGCCGGGGACAGGGGGCAGTGAGCTATGGCTACACCTTC; CDR3 protein: CASSRGQGAVSYGYTF; clone size: few; J gene: TRBJ1-2; D gene: TRBD1; V gene: TRBV14
CDR3 DNA: TGTGCCAGCAGCTTAAAGGCAATAGGACAGGAGAACAATGAGCAGTTCTTC; CDR3 protein: CASSLKAIGQENNEQFF; clone size: few; J gene: TRBJ2-1; D gene: TRBD1; V gene: TRBV7-9
CDR3 DNA: TGCGCCAGCAGCGCCCGACTAGCGGGAGGGGCCGATACGCAGTATTTT; CDR3 protein: CASSARLAGGADTQYF; clone size: NA; J gene: TRBJ2-3; D gene: TRBD2; V gene: TRBV5-1
CDR3 DNA: TGCGCCAGCAGCCAAGATCGAGACGAGGGTAGCGAGCAGTACTTC; CDR3 protein: CASSQDRDEGSEQYF; clone size: few; J gene: TRBJ2-7; D gene: NA; V gene: TRBV4-3
CDR3 DNA: TGTGCCAGCAGCGCTAGCGGGACCAAAGAGACCCAGTACTTC; CDR3 protein: CASSASGTKETQYF; clone size: few; J gene: TRBJ2-5; D gene: TRBD2; V gene: TRBV7-2
CDR3 DNA: TGTGCCACCAAGACCCCACAGGGAAAAGTCATGAACACTGAAGCTTTCTTT; CDR3 protein: CATKTPQGKVMNTEAFF; clone size: few; J gene: TRBJ1-1; D gene: NA; V gene: TRBV10-3
CDR3 DNA: TGTGCCAGCAGTTTAACTAGCGTTAGGCTCCCAGATACGCAGTATTTT; CDR3 protein: CASSLTSVRLPDTQYF; clone size: NA; J gene: TRBJ2-3; D gene: TRBD2; V gene: TRBV28
CDR3 DNA: TGTGCCAGCAGTTCGAATTGGGGCGAGCAGTACTTC; CDR3 protein: CASSSNWGEQYF; clone size: once; J gene: TRBJ2-7; D gene: NA; V gene: TRBV2
CDR3 DNA: TGTGCCAGCAGCCCCGGGCCGCGGGTTAGCACAGATACGCAGTATTTT; CDR3 protein: CASSPGPRVSTDTQYF; clone size: NA; J gene: TRBJ2-3; D gene: NA; V gene: TRBV11-2
CDR3 DNA: TGCGCCAGCAGCCAAGATCCTGGCACCTCCTACGAGCAGTACTTC; CDR3 protein: CASSQDPGTSYEQYF; clone size: NA; J gene: TRBJ2-7; D gene: NA; V gene: TRBV4-3
CDR3 DNA: TGTGCCAGCAGCCTAAACCCTCGTCCAACCGGGGAGCTGTTTTTT; CDR3 protein: CASSLNPRPTGELFF; clone size: many; J gene: TRBJ2-2; D gene: NA; V gene: TRBV7-3
CDR3 DNA: TGTGCCAGCAGTGACGTTGGCAGGGGGATAAACGAGCAGTACTTC; CDR3 protein: CASSDVGRGINEQYF; clone size: NA; J gene: TRBJ2-7; D gene: TRBD1; V gene: TRBV2
CDR3 DNA: TGTGCCAGCAGCTTAGGGGGGGCAGGCACAGATACGCAGTATTTT; CDR3 protein: CASSLGGAGTDTQYF; clone size: many; J gene: TRBJ2-3; D gene: NA; V gene: TRBV7-9
CDR3 DNA: TGTGCCAGCAGCCCGGCAGGCGTGACACCCCTCCACTTT; CDR3 protein: CASSPAGVTPLHF; clone size: few; J gene: TRBJ1-6; D gene: NA; V gene: TRBV7-9
CDR3 DNA: TGTGCCAGCTCACCACAAGGAACAGGTTTTGAGGGCTACACCTTC; CDR3 protein: CASSPQGTGFEGYTF; clone size: NA; J gene: TRBJ1-2; D gene: NA; V gene: TRBV18
CDR3 DNA: TGCAGCGTTGATTCTCTGGGGCGTGCAGATACGCAGTATTTT; CDR3 protein: CSVDSLGRADTQYF; clone size: NA; J gene: TRBJ2-3; D gene: NA; V gene: TRBV29-1
CDR3 DNA: TGTGCCAGCAGTGGCCCCGGTGGGCAGTTCTTC; CDR3 protein: CASSGPGGQFF; clone size: many; J gene: TRBJ2-1; D gene: NA; V gene: TRBV3-1
CDR3 DNA: TGTGCCAGTAGTCCGGGCCTACTTACTAATGAGCAGTTCTTC; CDR3 protein: CASSPGLLTNEQFF; clone size: few; J gene: TRBJ2-1; D gene: NA; V gene: TRBV19
CDR3 DNA: TGTGCCAGCAGTTTTGGGGCAGGCGCCTACAATGAGCAGTTCTTC; CDR3 protein: CASSFGAGAYNEQFF; clone size: few; J gene: TRBJ2-1; D gene: NA; V gene: TRBV12-3/TRBV12-4
CDR3 DNA: TGTGCCAGCAGCACTAGACTAGCGGGGAACCAAGAGACCCAGTACTTC; CDR3 protein: CASSTRLAGNQETQYF; clone size: NA; J gene: TRBJ2-5; D gene: TRBD2; V gene: TRBV3-1